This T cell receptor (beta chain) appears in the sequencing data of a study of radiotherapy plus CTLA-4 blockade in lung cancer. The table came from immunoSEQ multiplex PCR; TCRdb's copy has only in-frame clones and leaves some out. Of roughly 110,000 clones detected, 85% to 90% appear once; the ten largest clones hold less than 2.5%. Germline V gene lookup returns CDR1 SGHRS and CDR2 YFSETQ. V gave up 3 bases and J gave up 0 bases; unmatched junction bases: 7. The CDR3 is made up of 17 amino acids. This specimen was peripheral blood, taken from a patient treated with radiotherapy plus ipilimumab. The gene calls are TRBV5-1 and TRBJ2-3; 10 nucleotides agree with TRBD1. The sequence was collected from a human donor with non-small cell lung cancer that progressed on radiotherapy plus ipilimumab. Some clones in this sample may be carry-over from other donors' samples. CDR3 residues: CASSWKTGGGSTDTQYF. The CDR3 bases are TGCGCCAGCAGCTGGAAGACAGGGGGCGGGAGCACAGATACGCAGTATTTT.